The sequence of this T cell receptor (beta chain) was determined in a study of blood T cell repertoires in COVID-19. Sequencing used immunoSEQ multiplex PCR; TCRdb keeps in-frame clones, though not all of them. The repertoire includes about 27,000 clones, approximately 80% of them detected once, and around 69% sits in the top ten. The CDR3 totals 15 residues. Per the germline V gene, CDR1 is MNHEY and CDR2 is SVGAGI. Losses at the gene ends were 2 bases for V and 5 bases for J; bases not matched to a gene: 3. This TCR was sampled from a man aged 70 or older with acute or convalescent COVID-19. Material: peripheral blood. The rearrangement links TRBV6-5 to TRBJ1-5, with TRBD1 identical over 10 bases. The CDR3 reads CASSYATGGDQPQHF. The CDR3 bases are TGTGCCAGCAGTTACGCGACAGGGGGCGATCAGCCCCAGCATTTT.